Described below is a single T cell receptor (beta chain) sequence and its context. This entry comes from a study of shared T cell receptors in the human thymus. The CDR3 runs to 18 residues. V shed 4 bases and J 4 bases; nucleotides not matched to a gene: 17. The germline V gene has CDR1 SNHLY and CDR2 FYNNEI. TCRdb's copy holds only in-frame clones and misses some; the assay was immunoSEQ multiplex PCR. The repertoire has about 400,000 clones, approximately 95% of them found once; the top ten carry roughly 0.021%. The material sequenced was thymocytes. This TCR derives from a human donor. The chain has TRBV2 and TRBJ2-7; 9 nucleotides match TRBD1. CDR3 in amino acids: CASSGTGAWTFPSYEQYF. The CDR3 DNA reads as TGTGCCAGCAGTGGGACAGGGGCCTGGACTTTCCCATCGTACGAGCAGTACTTC.